This TCR beta chain was obtained from a study of cytomegalovirus exposure and HLA in healthy donors. V lost 4 bases and J lost 2, with 5 bases in between. Germline V lookup: CDR1 SGHNT, CDR2 YYREEE (reference sequence). This CDR3 is built from 12 residues. This clone was picked up one time. It was with 60 Vbeta and 13 Jbeta primers that the PCR ran. Sequenced by immunoSEQ multiplex PCR; TCRdb stores in-frame clones only, minus some. The sample lists 70,000 to 100,000 clones; about four fifths were seen once. The gene calls are TRBV5-4 and TRBJ2-3; D not resolved. The TCR originated in a man aged 45 to 65 in good health and CMV-seropositive. Sequenced sample: PBMCs. In DNA, the CDR3 is TGTGCCAGCAGCCCCCACACAGATACGCAGTATTTT. Its protein is CASSPHTDTQYF.